This TCR beta chain comes out of a study of post-analysis software for immune sequencing data (dated by TCRdb to 2015 to 2017). About the study as a whole: Recorded disease courses included relapsing-remitting, secondary progressive and progressive-relapsing multiple sclerosis, with some patients lacking subtype annotation. Patient repertoires were compared against ten to twelve previously published healthy control repertoires from donors aged about 6 to 27 years. A subset of samples was prepared in parallel using single-end sample barcoding, then pooled and co-amplified after Illumina adapter ligation.

TCR beta repertoires were profiled from peripheral blood of roughly 13 young patients with multiple sclerosis to demonstrate the VDJtools post-analysis software. Multiple sclerosis patients were children and adolescents aged about 6 to 15 years. Turning to this clonotype: There is no known antigen for this receptor. Base quality data are lacking; no much larger clone is found one base away.

Library preparation was by PCR. Sequenced on an Illumina HiSeq 2500. Unique molecular identifiers were incorporated into TCR beta cDNA libraries to reduce PCR and sequencing biases. Per 1 to 10 million input T cells, some 500,000 cDNA molecules were obtained, such that each molecule approximated one T cell. The patient libraries were prepared and sequenced using the same protocol as the earlier healthy control dataset. Samples belonging to the same batch were prepared together, multiplexed and sequenced on a shared HiSeq lane. The paper's data handling went like this. Raw barcoded reads were processed with MIGEC, discarding single-read molecular identifier groups before consensus assembly and CDR3 extraction. Clonotype tables were post-analysed with VDJtools, normalizing diversity by down-sampling all datasets to the smallest sample size. Repertoire overlap clustering matched CDR3 amino acid but not nucleotide sequences to correct batch-related cross-sample contamination. TCRdb itself trimmed the public reads at Q25 with fastp, ran MiXCR and retained productive beta chains. Entries that share a CDR3 protein sequence are merged under the most common genes and DNA. The authors' filters were not applied to this entry. For this sample there are 750,000 to 950,000 distinct CDR3 sequences; approximately 53% appear just once. In total, the top ten clones hold 4.6% of the sample.

The germline V gene (reference sequence) provides CDR1 SEHNR and CDR2 FQNEAQ. After removal of 3 bases from V and 7 bases from J, the junction retains 8 bases not matched to a gene. The CDR3 runs 15 residues from the cysteine to the phenylalanine. Only the CDR3 region is kept as DNA, spanning 45 bases read in frame from base 1. The study at large found these results: The control group was slightly older than the multiple sclerosis patient group. About five TRBV segments, including TRBV5-6, TRBV5-1 and TRBV20-1, were significantly more frequent in patients than controls. Multiple sclerosis patients had significantly lower normalized Chao1 diversity than controls, a result that suggests substantial peripheral T-cell clonal expansion. Direct clustering with F measure showed strong co-clustering of samples prepared in the same batch, prompting a batch-effect correction.

The specimen sequenced was blood. This TCR came from a girl between 5 and 17 years old with multiple sclerosis. The chain couples TRBV7-9 to TRBJ2-1; TRBD2 aligns with 8 central bases. Here is the DNA: TGTGCCAGCAGCTTCCCGGGACTAGTAAGTAATGAGCAGTTCTTC. This is translated as CASSFPGLVSNEQFF. With the portions outside the CDR3 filled from the reference TRBV7-9 and TRBJ2-1 genes, the complete variable region becomes DTGVSQNPRHKITKRGQNVTFRCDPISEHNRLYWYRQTLGQGPEFLTYFQNEAQLEKSRLLSDRFSAERPKGSFSTLEIQRTEQGDSAMYLCASSFPGLVSNEQFFGPGTRLTVL.